This TCR beta chain comes out of a study of type 1 and type 2 diabetes patients. At the level of the study: From PBMCs, CD4+ and CD8+ T cells were isolated by magnetic microbeads. Findings and caveats of the study: With limited T2D and control samples, some T1D-only expanded clones may not be T1D-specific. Highly-expanded CD4+ clones were few in type 2 diabetes, median one, 3.9% of reads.

A word on this clonotype: Its antigen is unknown.

The PCR template was genomic DNA. The TCR beta CDR3 region was amplified using 30 forward and 13 reverse primers. TCRdb recomputed calls from the multiplex PCR reads with MiXCR, one row per CDR3 protein. The sample shows approximately 260,000 distinct CDR3 sequences, roughly 44% of them seen only once. This CDR3 contains 14 residues. Germline loops: CDR1 MNHEY, CDR2 SVGAGI. The V call is TRBV6-5, the J call TRBJ2-5, with 8 bases identical to TRBD2. The end of the DNA fits TRBJ2-1 better, so the J call may be wrong. Sequenced material: peripheral blood mononuclear cells (PBMCs). The receptor was derived from a man aged 18 to 29 with type 2 diabetes. This CDR3 reads CAIPTSGSYNEQFF. As DNA, the CDR3 is TGTGCCATCCCAACTAGCGGCTCCTACAATGAGCAGTTCTTC.